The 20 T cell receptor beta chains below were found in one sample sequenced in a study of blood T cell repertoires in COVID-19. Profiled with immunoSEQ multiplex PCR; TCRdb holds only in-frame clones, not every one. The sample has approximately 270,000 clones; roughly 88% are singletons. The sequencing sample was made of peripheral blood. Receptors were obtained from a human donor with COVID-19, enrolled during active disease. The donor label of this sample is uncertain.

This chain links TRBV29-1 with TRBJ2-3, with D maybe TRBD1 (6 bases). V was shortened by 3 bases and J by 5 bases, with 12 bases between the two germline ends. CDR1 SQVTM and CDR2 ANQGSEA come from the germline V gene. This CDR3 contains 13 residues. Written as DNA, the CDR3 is TGCAGCGTTGACGGACAGTCGGAAGATACGCAGTATTTT. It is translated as CSVDGQSEDTQYF.

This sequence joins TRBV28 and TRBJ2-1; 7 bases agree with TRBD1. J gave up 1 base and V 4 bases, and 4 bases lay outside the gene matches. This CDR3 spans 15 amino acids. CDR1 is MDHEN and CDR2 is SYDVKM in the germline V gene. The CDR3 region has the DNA TGTGCCAGCAGTTCCTTACAGGGGTCCTACAATGAGCAGTTCTTC. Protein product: CASSSLQGSYNEQFF.

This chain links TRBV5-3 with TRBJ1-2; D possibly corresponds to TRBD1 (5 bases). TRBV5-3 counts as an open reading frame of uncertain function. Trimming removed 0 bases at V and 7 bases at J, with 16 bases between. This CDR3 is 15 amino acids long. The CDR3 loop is CARSLVGRGGSGYTF. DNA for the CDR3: TGTGCCAGAAGCTTGGTTGGCCGCGGGGGTTCTGGCTACACCTTC.

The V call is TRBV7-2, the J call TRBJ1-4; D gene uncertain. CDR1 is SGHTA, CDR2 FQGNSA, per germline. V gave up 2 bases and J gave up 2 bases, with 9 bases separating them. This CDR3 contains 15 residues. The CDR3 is CASSLTRLTNEKLFF. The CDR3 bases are TGTGCCAGCAGCTTAACGAGGCTGACTAATGAAAAACTGTTTTTT.

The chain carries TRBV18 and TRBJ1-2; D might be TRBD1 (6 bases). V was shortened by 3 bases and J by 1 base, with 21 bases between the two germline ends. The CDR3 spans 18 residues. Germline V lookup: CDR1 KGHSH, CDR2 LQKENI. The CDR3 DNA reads TGTGCCAGCTCACCGCGAGAGGCAGGGGCGGCCTATAACTATGGCTACACCTTC. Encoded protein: CASSPREAGAAYNYGYTF.

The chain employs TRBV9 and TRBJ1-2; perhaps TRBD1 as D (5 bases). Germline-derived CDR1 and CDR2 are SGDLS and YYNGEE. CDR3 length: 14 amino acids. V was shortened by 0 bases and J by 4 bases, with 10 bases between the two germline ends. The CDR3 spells CASSVGGQGYGYTF. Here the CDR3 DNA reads TGTGCCAGCAGCGTAGGGGGCCAGGGCTATGGCTACACCTTC.

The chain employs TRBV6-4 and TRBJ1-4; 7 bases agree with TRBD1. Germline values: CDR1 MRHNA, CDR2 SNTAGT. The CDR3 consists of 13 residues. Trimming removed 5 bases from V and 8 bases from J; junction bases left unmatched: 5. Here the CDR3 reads CASSPTGSEKLFF. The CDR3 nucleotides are TGTGCCAGCAGTCCGACAGGGTCGGAAAAACTGTTTTTT.

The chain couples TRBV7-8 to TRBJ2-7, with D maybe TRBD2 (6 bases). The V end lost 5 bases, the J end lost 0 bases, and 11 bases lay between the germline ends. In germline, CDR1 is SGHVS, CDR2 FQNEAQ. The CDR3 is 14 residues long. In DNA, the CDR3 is TGTGCCAGCAGCCCTAGGGACTTCTCCTACGAGCAGTACTTC. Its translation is CASSPRDFSYEQYF. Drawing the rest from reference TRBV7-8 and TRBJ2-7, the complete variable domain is GAGVSQSPRYKVAKRGQDVALRCDPISGHVSLFWYQQALGQGPEFLTYFQNEAQLDKSGLPSDRFFAERPEGSVSTLKIQRTQQEDSAVYLCASSPRDFSYEQYFGPGTRLTVT.

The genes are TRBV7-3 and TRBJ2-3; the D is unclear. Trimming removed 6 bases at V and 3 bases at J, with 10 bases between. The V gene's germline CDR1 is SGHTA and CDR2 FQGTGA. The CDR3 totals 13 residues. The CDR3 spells CASSRGVTDTQYF. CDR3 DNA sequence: TGTGCCAGCAGTAGAGGCGTGACAGATACGCAGTATTTT.

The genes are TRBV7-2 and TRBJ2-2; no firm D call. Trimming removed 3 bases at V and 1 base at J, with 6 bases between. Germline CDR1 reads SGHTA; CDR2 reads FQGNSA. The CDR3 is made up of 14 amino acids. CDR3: CASSFSGNTGELFF. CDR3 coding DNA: TGTGCCAGCAGCTTTAGTGGGAACACCGGGGAGCTGTTTTTT. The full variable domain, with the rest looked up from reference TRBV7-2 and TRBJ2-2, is GAGVSQSPSNKVTEKGKDVELRCDPISGHTALYWYRQSLGQGLEFLIYFQGNSAPDKSGLPSDRFSAERTGGSVSTLTIQRTQQEDSAVYLCASSFSGNTGELFFGEGSRLTVL.

CDR3 DNA sequence: TGTGCCAGCAGCGACAGCGTAAATTCACCCCTCCACTTT. Translated: CASSDSVNSPLHF. This chain links TRBV3-1 (or the pseudogene TRBV3-2) with TRBJ1-6, with D tentatively TRBD1 (5 bases). CDR1 and CDR2 from the germline V gene are LGHDT and YNNKEL (reference sequence). Trimming took off 5 bases at V and 7 bases at J, with 9 bases between the two ends. The CDR3 extends over 13 amino acids.

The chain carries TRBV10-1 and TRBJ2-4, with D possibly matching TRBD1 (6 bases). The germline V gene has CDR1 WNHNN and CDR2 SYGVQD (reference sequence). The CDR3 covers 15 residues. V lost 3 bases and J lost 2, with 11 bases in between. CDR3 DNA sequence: TGCGCCAGCAGTGAAGGGGACAATACCAAAAACATTCAGTACTTC. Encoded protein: CASSEGDNTKNIQYF.

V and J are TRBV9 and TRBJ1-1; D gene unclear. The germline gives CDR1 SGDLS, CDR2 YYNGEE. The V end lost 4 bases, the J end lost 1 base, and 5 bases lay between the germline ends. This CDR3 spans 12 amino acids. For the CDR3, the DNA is TGTGCCAGCAGCTCGGGGAACACTGAAGCTTTCTTT. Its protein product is CASSSGNTEAFF. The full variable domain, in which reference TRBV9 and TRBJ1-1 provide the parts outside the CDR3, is DSGVTQTPKHLITATGQRVTLRCSPRSGDLSVYWYQQSLDQGLQFLIQYYNGEERAKGNILERFSAQQFPDLHSELNLSSLELGDSALYFCASSSGNTEAFFGQGTRLTVV.

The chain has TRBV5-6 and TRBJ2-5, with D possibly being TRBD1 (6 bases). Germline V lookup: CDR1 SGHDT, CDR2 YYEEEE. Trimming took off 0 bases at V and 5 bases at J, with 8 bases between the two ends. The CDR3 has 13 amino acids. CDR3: CASSLDRVETQYF. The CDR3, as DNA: TGTGCCAGCAGCTTGGACAGGGTGGAGACCCAGTACTTC.

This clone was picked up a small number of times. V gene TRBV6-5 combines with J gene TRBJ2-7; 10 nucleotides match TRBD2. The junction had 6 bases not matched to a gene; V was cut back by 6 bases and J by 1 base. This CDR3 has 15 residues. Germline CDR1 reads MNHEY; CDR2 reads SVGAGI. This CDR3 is CASSALAGASYEQYF. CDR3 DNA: TGTGCCAGCAGCGCTCTAGCGGGAGCGTCCTACGAGCAGTACTTC.

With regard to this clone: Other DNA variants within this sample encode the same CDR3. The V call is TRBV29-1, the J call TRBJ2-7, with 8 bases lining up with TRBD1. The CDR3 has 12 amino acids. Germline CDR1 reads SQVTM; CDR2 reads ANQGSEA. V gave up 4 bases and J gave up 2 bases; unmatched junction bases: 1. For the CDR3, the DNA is TGCAGCGTTGTGGGACAGGCCTACGAGCAGTACTTC. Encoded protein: CSVVGQAYEQYF.

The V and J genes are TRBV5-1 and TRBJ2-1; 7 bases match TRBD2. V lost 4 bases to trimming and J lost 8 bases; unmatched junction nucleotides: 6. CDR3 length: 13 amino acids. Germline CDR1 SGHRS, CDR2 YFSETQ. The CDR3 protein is CASSPGTIYEQFF. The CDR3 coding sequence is TGCGCCAGCAGCCCGGGGACTATTTATGAGCAGTTCTTC.

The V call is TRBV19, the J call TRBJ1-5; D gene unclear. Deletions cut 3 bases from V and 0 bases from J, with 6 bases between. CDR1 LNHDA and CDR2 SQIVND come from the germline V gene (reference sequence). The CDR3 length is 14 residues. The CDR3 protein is CASSIPPSNQPQHF. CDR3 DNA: TGTGCCAGTAGTATCCCTCCTAGCAATCAGCCCCAGCATTTT.

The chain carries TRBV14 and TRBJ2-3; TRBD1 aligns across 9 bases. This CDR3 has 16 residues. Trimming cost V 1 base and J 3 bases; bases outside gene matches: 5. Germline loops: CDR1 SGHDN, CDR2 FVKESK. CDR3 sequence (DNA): TGTGCCAGCAGCCAAGTCGGGGACAGGGCTACAGATACGCAGTATTTT. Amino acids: CASSQVGDRATDTQYF.

The CDR3 nucleotides read TGCGCCAGCAGTTATAGCGGGGCGAACACCGGGGAGCTGTTTTTT. Protein sequence: CASSYSGANTGELFF. The chain links TRBV5-1 to TRBJ2-2; 8 bases line up with TRBD2. Germline values: CDR1 SGHRS, CDR2 YFSETQ. V lost 5 bases to trimming and J lost 0 bases; unmatched junction nucleotides: 3. The CDR3 runs 15 residues.